These 24 T cell receptor beta chains share one sample of origin, sequenced in a study of T cell responses to AZD1222 COVID-19 vaccine. Libraries were prepared by immunoSEQ multiplex PCR; TCRdb keeps only in-frame clonotypes and omits some of them. The sample holds roughly 80,000 clones, around 87% seen once. The material was peripheral blood, obtained on day 0 of MenACWY control vaccination. The source is an adult in good health.

CDR3 in amino acids: CAISRDRTYEQYF. The CDR3 coding sequence is TGTGCCATCAGCCGGGACAGGACCTACGAGCAGTACTTC. The gene calls are TRBV10-3 and TRBJ2-7; TRBD1 matches at 8 bases. The CDR3 loop spans 13 amino acids. CDR1 ENHRY and CDR2 SYGVKD come from the germline V gene. Trimming cost V 6 bases and J 2 bases; bases outside gene matches: 3.

The rearrangement uses TRBV7-2 and TRBJ2-7; 11 bases line up with TRBD1. CDR1 and CDR2 (germline): SGHTA, FQGNSA. This CDR3 has 14 amino acids. Trimming removed 6 bases from V and 5 bases from J; junction bases left unmatched: 6. CDR3 protein: CASSSGQGGHEQYF. The CDR3 DNA sequence: TGTGCCAGCAGTTCGGGACAGGGGGGCCACGAGCAGTACTTC.

This rearrangement joins TRBV11-2 to TRBJ2-1; possible D gene TRBD2, 6 bases. CDR3 length: 16 residues. Germline loops: CDR1 SGHAT, CDR2 FQNNGV. Deletions cut 11 bases from V and 4 bases from J, with 24 bases between. Here the CDR3 DNA reads TGTGCCTCATGGGGTCGGTGGCGGGAAAATTACAATGAGCAGTTCTTC. Translated, it gives CASWGRWRENYNEQFF.

The chain recombines TRBV5-8 with TRBJ1-2; possibly TRBD1 for D (5 bases). Germline CDR1 reads SGHTS; CDR2 reads YDEGEE. This CDR3 spans 15 amino acids. V lost 2 bases, J lost 4 bases, and 15 bases lay in between. The chain's CDR3 is CASSFAGTSGYGYTF. CDR3 nucleotides: TGTGCCAGCAGCTTCGCCGGGACCTCCGGCTATGGCTACACCTTC.

V gene TRBV9 combines with J gene TRBJ1-2; D remains unclear. The CDR3 runs to 12 residues. Germline V lookup: CDR1 SGDLS, CDR2 YYNGEE. V was pared by 3 bases and J by 7 bases, with 10 bases between. The CDR3, as DNA: TGTGCCAGCAGCGCCCTGGGCGGTGGCTACACCTTC. Protein sequence: CASSALGGGYTF.

The chain has TRBV10-2 and TRBJ2-1; D is uncertain. There are 13 residues in the CDR3. The germline CDR1 and CDR2 sequences are WSHSY and SAAADI. The V end was cut by 8 bases, the J end by 0 bases, with 8 bases between. The CDR3: CASESDSYNEQFF. The CDR3, as DNA: TGCGCCAGCGAGAGCGACTCCTACAATGAGCAGTTCTTC.

The chain carries TRBV6-5 and TRBJ2-7; 12 bases match TRBD2. The CDR3 covers 13 residues. Unmatched junction bases numbered 3, after V lost 6 bases and J lost 6 bases. The germline CDR1 and CDR2 sequences are MNHEY and SVGAGI. The CDR3 DNA reads as TGTGCCAGCAGAAGGACTAGCGGGGCCGAGCAGTACTTC. The encoded protein is CASRRTSGAEQYF.

The gene calls are TRBV7-2 and TRBJ1-2; 9 bases match TRBD1. J was trimmed by 6 bases and V by 2 bases; bases with no gene match: 7. Germline CDR1 and CDR2: SGHTA and FQGNSA. The CDR3 is made up of 15 amino acids. Here the CDR3 reads CASSLLGQGSDGYTF. CDR3 DNA sequence: TGTGCCAGCAGCTTACTGGGACAGGGTTCGGATGGCTACACCTTC. Using reference TRBV7-2 and TRBJ1-2 for the parts outside the CDR3, the full variable domain is GAGVSQSPSNKVTEKGKDVELRCDPISGHTALYWYRQSLGQGLEFLIYFQGNSAPDKSGLPSDRFSAERTGGSVSTLTIQRTQQEDSAVYLCASSLLGQGSDGYTFGSGTRLTVV.

The chain recombines TRBV18 with TRBJ1-2; the D gene is possibly TRBD1 (5 bases). Germline V gene data show CDR1 as KGHSH and CDR2 as LQKENI. The CDR3 runs 14 residues. Trimming took 3 bases from V and 4 from J, leaving 12 bases between them. The CDR3 region is CASSPGQTLYGYTF. CDR3 coding DNA: TGTGCCAGCTCACCGGGGCAGACCCTCTATGGCTACACCTTC.

The chain employs TRBV28 and TRBJ2-3; TRBD2 agrees at 9 bases. Germline CDR1 reads MDHEN; CDR2 reads SYDVKM. The CDR3 has 20 residues. V shed 6 bases and J 6 bases; nucleotides not matched to a gene: 25. CDR3: CASSRTPGREGSDAADTQYF. The CDR3 nucleotides are TGTGCCAGCAGCCGCACCCCCGGGCGGGAGGGTTCGGACGCCGCGGATACGCAGTATTTT.

The chain has TRBV6-2 or TRBV6-3 and TRBJ2-7, with 11 positions matching TRBD2. This CDR3 is built from 16 residues. Germline V gene lookup returns CDR1 MNHEY and CDR2 SVGEGT. The V segment lost 8 bases and the J segment 4 bases; nucleotides outside the gene matches: 13. The CDR3, as DNA: TGTGCCAGCGGTTCCCCAACTAGCGGGAGCGCATACGAGCAGTACTTC. It specifies CASGSPTSGSAYEQYF.

This rearrangement joins TRBV19 to TRBJ1-5; D is undetermined. The germline CDR1 and CDR2 sequences are LNHDA and SQIVND (reference sequence). The CDR3 is 14 amino acids. V was trimmed by 5 bases and J by 11 bases, leaving 19 bases between them. CDR3 DNA sequence: TGTGCCAGTAGTCCAAACAGTGACGTCGGGGCCCAGCATTTT. It yields the protein CASSPNSDVGAQHF.

This chain links TRBV6-5 with TRBJ1-1, with D tentatively TRBD1 (5 bases). Trimming pared 0 bases from V and 0 bases from J, leaving 11 bases between. Germline V gives CDR1 MNHEY, CDR2 SVGAGI. This CDR3 has 16 amino acids. The CDR3: CASSYSTLGVNTEAFF. The DNA for the CDR3 is TGTGCCAGCAGTTACTCGACCCTGGGGGTGAACACTGAAGCTTTCTTT.

The CDR3 DNA reads as TGTGCCAGCAGCCTCCGGACAGGGGGAACCAGCTCTGGGGCCAACGTCCTGACTTTC. This gives the protein CASSLRTGGTSSGANVLTF. V is TRBV6-2 or TRBV6-3 and J is TRBJ2-6; 10 bases agree with TRBD1. Germline V gene sequence: CDR1 MNHEY, CDR2 SVGEGT. The CDR3 consists of 19 residues. After removal of 6 bases from V and 0 bases from J, the junction contained 11 bases not matched to a gene.

This chain uses TRBV18 with TRBJ2-5; D gene unclear. The CDR3 contains 12 residues. Trimming removed 1 base from V and 5 bases from J, with 5 bases in between. The germline CDR1 and CDR2 sequences are KGHSH and LQKENI. Here the CDR3 DNA reads TGTGCCAGCTCACCACGGGTGGAGACCCAGTACTTC. Translating gives CASSPRVETQYF.

The chain is built from TRBV20-1 and TRBJ1-2; D not certain. This CDR3 is built from 11 residues. V lost 5 bases, J lost 2 bases, and 6 bases lay in between. Germline V gene sequence: CDR1 DFQATT, CDR2 SNEGSKA (reference sequence). The DNA of the CDR3 is TGCAGTGCTGCAGACAACTATGGCTACACCTTC. This codes for CSAADNYGYTF.

This rearrangement joins TRBV28 to TRBJ1-5; possibly TRBD1 for D (5 bases). The CDR3 sequence is 15 residues long. CDR1 is MDHEN and CDR2 is SYDVKM in the germline V gene. The V end lost 4 bases, the J end lost 0 bases, and 10 bases lay between the germline ends. CDR3 bases: TGTGCCAGCAGTTCCCTTGGGGCTAGCAATCAGCCCCAGCATTTT. It codes for CASSSLGASNQPQHF. Full variable domain (missing parts from reference TRBV28 and TRBJ1-5): DVKVTQSSRYLVKRTGEKVFLECVQDMDHENMFWYRQDPGLGLRLIYFSYDVKMKEKGDIPEGYSVSREKKERFSLILESASTNQTSMYLCASSSLGASNQPQHFGDGTRLSIL.

The chain employs TRBV6-1 and TRBJ2-1; D gene unclear. Germline V lookup: CDR1 MNHNS, CDR2 SASEGT. This CDR3 has 12 amino acids. V lost 2 bases to trimming and J lost 4 bases, with 3 bases between them. Here the CDR3 reads CASSENYNEQFF. DNA for the CDR3: TGTGCCAGCAGTGAAAATTACAATGAGCAGTTCTTC.

The chain carries TRBV11-2 and TRBJ1-2; D is unclear. The CDR3 totals 14 residues. In germline, CDR1 is SGHAT, CDR2 FQNNGV. V lost 5 bases to trimming and J lost 5 bases, with 15 bases between them. This chain's CDR3 is CASSPAGKGYGYTF. The CDR3 bases are TGTGCCAGCAGCCCCGCCGGGAAGGGTTATGGCTACACCTTC.

The chain has TRBV28 and TRBJ1-6; D remains unclear. This CDR3 contains 17 residues. CDR1 and CDR2 from the germline V gene are MDHEN and SYDVKM. Trimming stripped 8 bases from V and 0 bases from J, with 17 bases between. The CDR3 loop is CASGSLRLSSYNSPLHF. The CDR3 nucleotides read TGTGCCAGCGGCTCTCTTCGTTTGAGCTCCTATAATTCACCCCTCCACTTT.

The rearrangement joins TRBV4-3 to TRBJ2-3; TRBD1 matches at 9 bases. The CDR3 extends over 16 amino acids. J was trimmed by 6 bases and V by 1 base; bases with no gene match: 8. Germline V gives CDR1 LGHNA, CDR2 YSLEER. The CDR3 loop reads CASSQGYGQGMDTQYF. DNA of the CDR3: TGCGCCAGCAGCCAAGGTTACGGACAGGGGATGGATACGCAGTATTTT.

The V gene is TRBV30, the J gene TRBJ1-5; D gene uncertain. CDR1 is GTSNPN and CDR2 is SVGIG in the germline V gene (reference sequence). Between the trimmed V and J ends, which lost 0 bases and 1 base, there was a span of 4 bases. The CDR3 has 13 residues. The CDR3 spells CAWSVSSNQPQHF. For the CDR3, the DNA is TGTGCCTGGAGTGTAAGCAGCAATCAGCCCCAGCATTTT.

The chain links TRBV28 to TRBJ2-7; maybe TRBD1 (5 bases). CDR1 is MDHEN, CDR2 SYDVKM, per germline. The CDR3 totals 14 residues. Trimming pared 5 bases from V and 5 bases from J, leaving 16 bases between. CDR3 sequence (DNA): TGTGCCAGCAGTAAAGTAGGGGCAATCCACGAGCAGTACTTC. As protein: CASSKVGAIHEQYF.

Points on this clone: The junction does not match germline at one end; this may be a read error. The chain has TRBV19 and TRBJ1-5, with a possible D match to TRBD1 (5 bases). Germline CDR1 and CDR2: LNHDA and SQIVND (reference sequence). The CDR3 loop spans 13 amino acids. This CDR3 is CASSPRPGLPGSF. CDR3 in DNA: TGTGCCAGTAGTCCTAGACCGGGGCTCCCCGGTAGTTTT.